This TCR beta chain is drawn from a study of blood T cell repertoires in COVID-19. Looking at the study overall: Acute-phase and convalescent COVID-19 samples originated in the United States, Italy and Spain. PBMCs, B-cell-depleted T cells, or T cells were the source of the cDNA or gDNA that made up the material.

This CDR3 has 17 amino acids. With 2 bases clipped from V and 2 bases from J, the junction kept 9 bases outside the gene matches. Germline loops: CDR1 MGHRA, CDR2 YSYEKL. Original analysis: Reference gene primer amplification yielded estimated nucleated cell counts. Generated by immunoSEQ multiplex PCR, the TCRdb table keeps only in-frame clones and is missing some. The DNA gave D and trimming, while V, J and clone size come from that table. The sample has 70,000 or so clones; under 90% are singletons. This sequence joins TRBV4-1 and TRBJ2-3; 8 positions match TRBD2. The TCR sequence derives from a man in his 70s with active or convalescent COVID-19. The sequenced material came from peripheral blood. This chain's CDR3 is CASSQSPHSGTTDTQYF. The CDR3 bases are TGCGCCAGCAGCCAATCACCCCATAGCGGGACCACAGATACGCAGTATTTT.